The sequence of this T cell receptor beta chain was determined in a study of shared clonotypes between healthy human individuals. Study background: For every donor, three CD4 naive, three CD4 memory, two CD8 naive and one CD8 memory plates were used. Study-wide results and limits: The generation probabilities recorded for non-shared clonotypes fell below those of clonotypes shared by all four donors. Blood alone was sampled, and tissue repertoires likely differ.

To note about this clone: Its matching antigen is unknown.

Produced via immunoSEQ multiplex PCR; TCRdb's table is partial and in-frame only. The data show under 1,100,000 clones, 78% seen once. The V end lost 6 bases, the J end lost 1 base, and 13 bases lay between the germline ends. The germline CDR1 and CDR2 sequences are KGHSH and LQKENI. The CDR3 runs 15 residues. Nashville, Tennessee was home to all donors, each a Caucasian adult. Source material: memory CD4+ T cells from PBMCs. The subset is: CD45RA-negative fraction. The sequence derives from a man aged 18 to 30 in good health. Some clones in this sample may be carry-over from other donors' samples. The chain recombines TRBV18 with TRBJ1-5; tentative D call: TRBD1 (5 bases). The CDR3 DNA sequence: TGTGCCAGCTCCCCTATGCAGGGAAGCAATCAGCCCCAGCATTTT. Translating it yields CASSPMQGSNQPQHF.